This T cell receptor (beta chain) came from a study of cytomegalovirus exposure and HLA in healthy donors. Study outcomes and limitations: One variant, a missense change in DCLRE1C, was linked in a later analysis to TCR beta V- and J-gene trimming. Rare TCR sequences dominated, though some public TCRs recurred in many donors.

A multiplex PCR was run with 60 Vbeta primers and 13 Jbeta primers. Generated by immunoSEQ multiplex PCR, the TCRdb table keeps only in-frame clones and is missing some. Of 40,000 to 55,000 clones listed, 70% to 80% are singletons. Germline V gives CDR1 SGHNT, CDR2 YYREEE (reference sequence). With V trimmed by 3 bases and J by 0 bases, 14 bases remained unmatched. The CDR3 is 20 residues long. Remarks on this clone: As yet, its antigen is unknown.

The TCR was taken from a man aged 25 to 40 in good health and CMV-seronegative. The specimen was PBMCs. The rearrangement links TRBV5-4 to TRBJ2-1; the match to TRBD2 covers 11 bases. The CDR3 is CASSYSTSGINHYSYNEQFF. The CDR3 DNA follows: TGTGCCAGCAGCTACTCGACTAGCGGGATTAACCACTACTCCTACAATGAGCAGTTCTTC.